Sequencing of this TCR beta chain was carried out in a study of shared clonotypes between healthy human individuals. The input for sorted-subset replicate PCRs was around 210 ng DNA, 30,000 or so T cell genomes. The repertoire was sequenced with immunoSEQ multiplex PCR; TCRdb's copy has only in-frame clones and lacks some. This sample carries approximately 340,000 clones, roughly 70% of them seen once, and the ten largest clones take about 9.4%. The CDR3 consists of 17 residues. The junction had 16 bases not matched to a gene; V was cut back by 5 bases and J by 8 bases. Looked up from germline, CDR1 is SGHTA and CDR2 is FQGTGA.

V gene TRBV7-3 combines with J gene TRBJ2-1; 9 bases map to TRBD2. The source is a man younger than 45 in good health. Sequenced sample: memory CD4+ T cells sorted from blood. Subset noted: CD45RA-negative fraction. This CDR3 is CASSPRLGVAGVHEQFF. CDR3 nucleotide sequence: TGTGCCAGCAGCCCAAGATTGGGGGTAGCGGGAGTTCATGAGCAGTTCTTC. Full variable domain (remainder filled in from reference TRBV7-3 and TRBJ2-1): GAGVSQTPSNKVTEKGKYVELRCDPISGHTALYWYRQSLGQGPEFLIYFQGTGAADDSGLPNDRFFAVRPEGSVSTLKIQRTERGDSAVYLCASSPRLGVAGVHEQFFGPGTRLTVL.